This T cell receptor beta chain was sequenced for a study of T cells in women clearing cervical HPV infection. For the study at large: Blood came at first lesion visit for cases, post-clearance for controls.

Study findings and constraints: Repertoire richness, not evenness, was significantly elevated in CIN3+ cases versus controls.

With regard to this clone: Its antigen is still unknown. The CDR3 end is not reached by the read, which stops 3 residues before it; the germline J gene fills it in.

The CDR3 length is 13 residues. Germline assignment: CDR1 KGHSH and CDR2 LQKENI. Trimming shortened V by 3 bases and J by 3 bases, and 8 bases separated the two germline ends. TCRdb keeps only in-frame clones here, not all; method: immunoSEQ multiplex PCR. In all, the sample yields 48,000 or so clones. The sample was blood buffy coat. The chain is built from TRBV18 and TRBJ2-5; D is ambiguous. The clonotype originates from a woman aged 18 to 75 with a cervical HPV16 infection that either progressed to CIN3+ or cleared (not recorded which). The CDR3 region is CASSPDKKETQYF. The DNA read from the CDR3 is TGTGCCAGCTCACCCGACAAAAAAGAGACC.